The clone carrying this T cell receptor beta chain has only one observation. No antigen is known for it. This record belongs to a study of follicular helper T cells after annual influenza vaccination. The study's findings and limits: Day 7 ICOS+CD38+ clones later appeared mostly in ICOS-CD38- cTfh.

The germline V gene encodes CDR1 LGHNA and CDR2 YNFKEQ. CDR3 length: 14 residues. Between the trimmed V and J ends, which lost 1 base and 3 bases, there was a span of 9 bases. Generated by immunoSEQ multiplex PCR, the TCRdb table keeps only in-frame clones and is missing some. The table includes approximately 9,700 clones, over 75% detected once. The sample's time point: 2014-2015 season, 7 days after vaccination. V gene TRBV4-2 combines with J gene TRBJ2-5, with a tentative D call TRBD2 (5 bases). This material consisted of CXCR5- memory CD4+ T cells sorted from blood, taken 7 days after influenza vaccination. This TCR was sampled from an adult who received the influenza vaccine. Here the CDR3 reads CASSQGTRKETQYF. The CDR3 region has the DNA TGTGCCAGCAGCCAAGGGACTCGGAAAGAGACCCAGTACTTC.